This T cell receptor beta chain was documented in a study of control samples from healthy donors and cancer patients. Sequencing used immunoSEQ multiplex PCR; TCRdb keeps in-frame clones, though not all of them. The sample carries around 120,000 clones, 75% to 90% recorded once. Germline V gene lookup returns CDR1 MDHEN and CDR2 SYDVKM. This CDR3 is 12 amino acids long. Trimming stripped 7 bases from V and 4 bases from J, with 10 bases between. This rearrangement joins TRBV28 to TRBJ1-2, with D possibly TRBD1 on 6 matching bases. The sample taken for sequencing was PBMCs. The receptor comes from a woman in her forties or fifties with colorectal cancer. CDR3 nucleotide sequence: TGTGCCAGCACCGGGGACACCTATGGCTACACCTTC. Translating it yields CASTGDTYGYTF.